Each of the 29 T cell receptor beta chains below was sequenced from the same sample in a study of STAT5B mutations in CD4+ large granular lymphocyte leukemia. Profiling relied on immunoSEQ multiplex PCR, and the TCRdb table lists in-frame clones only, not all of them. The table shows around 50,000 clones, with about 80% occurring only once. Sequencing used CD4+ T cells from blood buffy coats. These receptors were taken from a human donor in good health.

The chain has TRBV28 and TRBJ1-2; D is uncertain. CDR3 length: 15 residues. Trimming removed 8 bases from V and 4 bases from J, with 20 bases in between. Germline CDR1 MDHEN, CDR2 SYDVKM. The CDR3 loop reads CASRVWMGELYGYTF. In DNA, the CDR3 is TGTGCCAGCCGGGTTTGGATGGGCGAACTCTATGGCTACACCTTC.

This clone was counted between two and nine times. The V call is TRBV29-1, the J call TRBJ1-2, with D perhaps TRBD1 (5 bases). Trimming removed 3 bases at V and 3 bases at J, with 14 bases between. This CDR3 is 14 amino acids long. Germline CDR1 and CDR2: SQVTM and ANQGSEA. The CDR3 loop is CSVEGGTTDYGYTF. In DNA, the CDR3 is TGCAGCGTTGAGGGGGGGACGACGGACTATGGCTACACCTTC.

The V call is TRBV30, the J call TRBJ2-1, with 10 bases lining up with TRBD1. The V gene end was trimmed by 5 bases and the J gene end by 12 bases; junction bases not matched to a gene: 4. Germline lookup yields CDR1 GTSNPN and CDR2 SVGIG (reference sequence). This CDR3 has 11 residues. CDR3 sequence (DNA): TGTGCCTGGGGGACAGGGGTTGGGCAGTTCTTC. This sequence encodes CAWGTGVGQFF. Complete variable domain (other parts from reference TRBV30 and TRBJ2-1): SQTIHQWPATLVQPVGSPLSLECTVEGTSNPNLYWYRQAAGRGLQLLFYSVGIGQISSEVPQNLSASRPQDRQFILSSKKLLLSDSGFYLCAWGTGVGQFFGPGTRLTVL.

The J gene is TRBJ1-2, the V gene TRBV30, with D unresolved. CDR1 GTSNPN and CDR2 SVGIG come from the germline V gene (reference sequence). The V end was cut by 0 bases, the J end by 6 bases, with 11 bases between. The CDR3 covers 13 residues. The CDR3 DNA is TGTGCCTGGAGTGTACGCAGGTCTAATGGCTACACCTTC. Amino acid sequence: CAWSVRRSNGYTF.

The CDR3 DNA sequence: TGCGCCAGCAGCAACGGACAGCCGAACACTGAAGCTTTCTTT. Encoded protein: CASSNGQPNTEAFF. The chain employs TRBV5-1 and TRBJ1-1, with D maybe TRBD1 (6 bases). The CDR3 covers 14 residues. Germline values: CDR1 SGHRS, CDR2 YFSETQ. Trimming shortened V by 4 bases and J by 1 base, and 11 bases separated the two germline ends. The variable domain in full, with the rest retrieved from reference TRBV5-1 and TRBJ1-1, is KAGVTQTPRYLIKTRGQQVTLSCSPISGHRSVSWYQQTPGQGLQFLFEYFSETQRNKGNFPGRFSGRQFSNSRSEMNVSTLELGDSALYLCASSNGQPNTEAFFGQGTRLTVV.

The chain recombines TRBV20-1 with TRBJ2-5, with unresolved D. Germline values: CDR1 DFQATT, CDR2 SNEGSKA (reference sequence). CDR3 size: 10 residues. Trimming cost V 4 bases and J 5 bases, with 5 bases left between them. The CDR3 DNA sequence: TGCAGTGCTAAGACTGAGACCCAGTACTTC. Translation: CSAKTETQYF.

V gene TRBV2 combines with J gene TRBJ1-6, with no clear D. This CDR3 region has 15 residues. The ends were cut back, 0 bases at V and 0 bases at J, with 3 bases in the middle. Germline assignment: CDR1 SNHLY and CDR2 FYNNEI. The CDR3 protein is CASSEAFSYNSPLHF. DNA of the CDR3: TGTGCCAGCAGTGAAGCATTCTCCTATAATTCACCCCTCCACTTT.

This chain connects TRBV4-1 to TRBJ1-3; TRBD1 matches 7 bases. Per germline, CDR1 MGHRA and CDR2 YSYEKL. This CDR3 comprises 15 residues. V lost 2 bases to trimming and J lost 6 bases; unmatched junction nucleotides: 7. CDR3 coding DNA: TGCGCCAGCAGCCAACCTACAGGGGTGGAAAACACCATATATTTT. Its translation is CASSQPTGVENTIYF.

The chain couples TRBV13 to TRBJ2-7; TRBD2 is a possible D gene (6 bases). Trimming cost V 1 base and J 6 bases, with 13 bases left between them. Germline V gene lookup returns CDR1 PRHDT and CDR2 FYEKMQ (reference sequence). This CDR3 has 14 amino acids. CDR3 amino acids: CASSLAAGIGEQYF. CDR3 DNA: TGTGCCAGCAGCTTAGCCGCGGGAATTGGCGAGCAGTACTTC.

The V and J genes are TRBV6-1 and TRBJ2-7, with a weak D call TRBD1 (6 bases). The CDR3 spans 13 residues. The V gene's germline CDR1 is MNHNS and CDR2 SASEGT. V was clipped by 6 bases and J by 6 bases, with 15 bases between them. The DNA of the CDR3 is TGTGCCAGCAGGGACCTGGGGGCCGGCGAGCAGTACTTC. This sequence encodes CASRDLGAGEQYF.

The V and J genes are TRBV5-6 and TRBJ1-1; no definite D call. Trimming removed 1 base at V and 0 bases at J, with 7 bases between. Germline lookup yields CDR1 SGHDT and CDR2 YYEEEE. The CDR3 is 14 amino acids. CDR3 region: CASSLPEMNTEAFF. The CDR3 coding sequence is TGTGCCAGCAGCTTGCCAGAGATGAACACTGAAGCTTTCTTT.

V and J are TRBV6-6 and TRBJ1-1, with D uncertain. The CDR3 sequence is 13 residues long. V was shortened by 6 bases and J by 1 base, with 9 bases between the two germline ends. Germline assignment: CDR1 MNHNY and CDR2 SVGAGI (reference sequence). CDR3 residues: CASRKLTNTEAFF. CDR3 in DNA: TGTGCCAGCAGGAAACTGACGAACACTGAAGCTTTCTTT.

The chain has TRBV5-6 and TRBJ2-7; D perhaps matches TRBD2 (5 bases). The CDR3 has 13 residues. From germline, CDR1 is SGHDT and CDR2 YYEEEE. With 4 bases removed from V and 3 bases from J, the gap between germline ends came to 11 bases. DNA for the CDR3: TGTGCCAGCAGCCAAGACCGGGACTACGAGCAGTACTTC. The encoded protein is CASSQDRDYEQYF.

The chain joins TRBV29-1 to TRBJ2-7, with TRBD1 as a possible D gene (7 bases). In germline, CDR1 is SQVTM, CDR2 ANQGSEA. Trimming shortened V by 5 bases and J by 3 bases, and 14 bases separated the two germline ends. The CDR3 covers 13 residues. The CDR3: CSVRQGGRYEQYF. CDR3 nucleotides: TGCAGCGTTAGGCAGGGGGGCCGCTACGAGCAGTACTTC.

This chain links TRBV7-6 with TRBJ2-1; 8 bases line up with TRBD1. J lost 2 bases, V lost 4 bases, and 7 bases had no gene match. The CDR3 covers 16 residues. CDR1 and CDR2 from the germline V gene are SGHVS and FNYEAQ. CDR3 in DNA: TGTGCCAGCAGCTCACCCAGGGGGCGAACCTACAATGAGCAGTTCTTC. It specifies CASSSPRGRTYNEQFF.

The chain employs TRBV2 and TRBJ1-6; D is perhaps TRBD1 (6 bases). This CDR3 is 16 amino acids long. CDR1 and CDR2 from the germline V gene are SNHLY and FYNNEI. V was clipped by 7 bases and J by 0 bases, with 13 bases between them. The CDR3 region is CASKNRASSYNSPLHF. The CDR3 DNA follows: TGTGCCAGCAAAAACAGGGCGAGCTCCTATAATTCACCCCTCCACTTT.

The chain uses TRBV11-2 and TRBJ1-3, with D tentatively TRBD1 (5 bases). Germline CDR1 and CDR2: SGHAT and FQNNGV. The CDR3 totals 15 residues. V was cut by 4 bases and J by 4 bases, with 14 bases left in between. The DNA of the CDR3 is TGTGCCAGCAGCTGGGATGGGGGTACGGGAAACACCATATATTTT. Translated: CASSWDGGTGNTIYF.

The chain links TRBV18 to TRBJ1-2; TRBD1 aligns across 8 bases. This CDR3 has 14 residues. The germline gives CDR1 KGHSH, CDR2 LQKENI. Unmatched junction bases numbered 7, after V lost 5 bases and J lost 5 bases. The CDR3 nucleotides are TGTGCCAGCTCAAGCGGACAGGGAGGATATGGCTACACCTTC. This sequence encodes CASSSGQGGYGYTF. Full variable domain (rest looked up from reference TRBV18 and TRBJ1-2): NAGVMQNPRHLVRRRGQEARLRCSPMKGHSHVYWYRQLPEEGLKFMVYLQKENIIDESGMPKERFSAEFPKEGPSILRIQQVVRGDSAAYFCASSSGQGGYGYTFGSGTRLTVV.

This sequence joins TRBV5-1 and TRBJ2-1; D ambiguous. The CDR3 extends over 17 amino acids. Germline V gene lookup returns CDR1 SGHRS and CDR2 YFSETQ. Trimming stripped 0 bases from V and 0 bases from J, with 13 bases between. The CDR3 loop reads CASSLAISLTSYNEQFF. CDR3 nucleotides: TGCGCCAGCAGCTTGGCCATTAGCCTTACCTCCTACAATGAGCAGTTCTTC.

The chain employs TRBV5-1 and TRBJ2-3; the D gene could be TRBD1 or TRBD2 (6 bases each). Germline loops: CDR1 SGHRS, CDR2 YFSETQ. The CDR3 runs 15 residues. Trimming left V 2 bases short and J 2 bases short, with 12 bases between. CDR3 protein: CASSFGGTPTDTQYF. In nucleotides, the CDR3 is TGCGCCAGCAGCTTTGGCGGGACACCCACAGATACGCAGTATTTT.

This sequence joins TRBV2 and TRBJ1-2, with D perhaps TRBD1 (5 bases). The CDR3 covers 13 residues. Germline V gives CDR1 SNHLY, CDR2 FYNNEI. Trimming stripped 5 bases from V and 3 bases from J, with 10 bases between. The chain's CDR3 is CASSIDRYYGYTF. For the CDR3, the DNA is TGTGCCAGCAGTATTGACAGATACTATGGCTACACCTTC.

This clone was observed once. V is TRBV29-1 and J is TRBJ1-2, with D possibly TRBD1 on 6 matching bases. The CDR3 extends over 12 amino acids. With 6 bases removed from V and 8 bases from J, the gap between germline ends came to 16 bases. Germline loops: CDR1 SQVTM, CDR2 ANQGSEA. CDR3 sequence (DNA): TGCAGCGTAGTACAGGGAGGAGGAGGCTACACCTTC. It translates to CSVVQGGGGYTF.

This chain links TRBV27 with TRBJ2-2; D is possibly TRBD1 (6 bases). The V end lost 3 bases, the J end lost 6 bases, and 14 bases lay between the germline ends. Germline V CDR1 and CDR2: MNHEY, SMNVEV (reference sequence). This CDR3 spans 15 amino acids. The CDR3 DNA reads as TGTGCCAGCAGTTTCCAATCAGGGGTGTCCGGGGAGCTGTTTTTT. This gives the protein CASSFQSGVSGELFF.

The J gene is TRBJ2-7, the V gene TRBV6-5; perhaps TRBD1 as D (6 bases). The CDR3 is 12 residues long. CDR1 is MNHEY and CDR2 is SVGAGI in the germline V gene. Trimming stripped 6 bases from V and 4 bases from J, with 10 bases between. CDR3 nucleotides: TGTGCCAGCAGCAGGGGAATGTACGAGCAGTACTTC. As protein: CASSRGMYEQYF.

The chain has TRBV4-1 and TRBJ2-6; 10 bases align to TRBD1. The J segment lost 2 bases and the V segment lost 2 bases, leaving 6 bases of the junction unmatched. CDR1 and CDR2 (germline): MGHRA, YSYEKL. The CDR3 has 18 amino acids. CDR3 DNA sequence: TGCGCCAGCAGCCAACCGGGACAGGGGTCTACTGGGGCCAACGTCCTGACTTTC. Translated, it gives CASSQPGQGSTGANVLTF.

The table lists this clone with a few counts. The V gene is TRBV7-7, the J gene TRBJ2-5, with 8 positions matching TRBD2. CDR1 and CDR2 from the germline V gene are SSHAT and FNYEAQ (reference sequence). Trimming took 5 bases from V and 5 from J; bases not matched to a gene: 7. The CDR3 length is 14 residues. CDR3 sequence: CASSPAGVGETQYF. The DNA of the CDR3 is TGTGCCAGCAGCCCAGCGGGAGTTGGTGAGACCCAGTACTTC. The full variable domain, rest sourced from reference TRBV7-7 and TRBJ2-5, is GAGVSQSPRYKVTKRGQDVTLRCDPISSHATLYWYQQALGQGPEFLTYFNYEAQPDKSGLPSDRFSAERPEGSISTLTIQRTEQRDSAMYRCASSPAGVGETQYFGPGTRLLVL.

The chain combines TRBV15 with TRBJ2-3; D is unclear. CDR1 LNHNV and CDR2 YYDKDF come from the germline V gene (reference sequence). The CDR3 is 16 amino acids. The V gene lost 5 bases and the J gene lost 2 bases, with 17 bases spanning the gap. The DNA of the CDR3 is TGTGCCACCAGCCCCGTTGTGGGATCTCACACAGATACGCAGTATTTT. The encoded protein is CATSPVVGSHTDTQYF.

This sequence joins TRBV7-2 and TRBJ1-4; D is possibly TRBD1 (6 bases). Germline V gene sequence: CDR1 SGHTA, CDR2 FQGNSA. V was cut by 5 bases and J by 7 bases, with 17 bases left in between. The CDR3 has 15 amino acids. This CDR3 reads CASSRGWEGGEKLFF. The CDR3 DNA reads TGTGCCAGCAGCCGGGGATGGGAGGGGGGTGAAAAACTGTTTTTT.

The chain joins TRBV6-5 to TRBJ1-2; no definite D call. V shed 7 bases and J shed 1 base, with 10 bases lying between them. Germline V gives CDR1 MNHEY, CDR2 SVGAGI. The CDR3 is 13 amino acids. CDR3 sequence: CASTRPLNYGYTF. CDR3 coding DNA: TGTGCCAGCACCCGCCCCCTTAACTATGGCTACACCTTC.